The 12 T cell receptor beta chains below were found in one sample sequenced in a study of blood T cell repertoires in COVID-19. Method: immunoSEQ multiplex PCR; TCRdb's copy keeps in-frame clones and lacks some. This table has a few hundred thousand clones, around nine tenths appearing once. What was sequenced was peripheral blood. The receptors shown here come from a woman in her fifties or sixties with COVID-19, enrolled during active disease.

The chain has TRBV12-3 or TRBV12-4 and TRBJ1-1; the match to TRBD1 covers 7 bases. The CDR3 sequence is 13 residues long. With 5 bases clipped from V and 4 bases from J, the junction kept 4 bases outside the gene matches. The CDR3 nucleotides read TGTGCCAGCAGTGAGACAGGGTTCACTGAAGCTTTCTTT. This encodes CASSETGFTEAFF.

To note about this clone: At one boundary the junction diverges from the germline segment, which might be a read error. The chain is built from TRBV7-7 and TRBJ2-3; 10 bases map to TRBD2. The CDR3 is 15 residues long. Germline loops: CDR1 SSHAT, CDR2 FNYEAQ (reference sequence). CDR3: CASSSAGGSTDTQYF. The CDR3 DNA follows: TGTGCTAGCAGCTCAGCGGGGGGGAGCACAGATACGCAGTATTTT.

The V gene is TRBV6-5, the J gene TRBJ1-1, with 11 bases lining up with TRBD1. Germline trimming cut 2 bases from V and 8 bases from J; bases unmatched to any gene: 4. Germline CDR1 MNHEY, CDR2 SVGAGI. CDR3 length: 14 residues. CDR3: CASSYAGQGDEAFF. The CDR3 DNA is TGTGCCAGCAGTTACGCGGGACAGGGGGACGAAGCTTTCTTT.

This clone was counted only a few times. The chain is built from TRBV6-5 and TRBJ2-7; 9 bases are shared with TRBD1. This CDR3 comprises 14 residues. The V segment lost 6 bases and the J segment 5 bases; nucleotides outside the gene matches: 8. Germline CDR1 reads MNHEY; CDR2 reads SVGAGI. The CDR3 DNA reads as TGTGCCAGCAGGACGGGACAGGGTGGCCACGAGCAGTACTTC. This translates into CASRTGQGGHEQYF.

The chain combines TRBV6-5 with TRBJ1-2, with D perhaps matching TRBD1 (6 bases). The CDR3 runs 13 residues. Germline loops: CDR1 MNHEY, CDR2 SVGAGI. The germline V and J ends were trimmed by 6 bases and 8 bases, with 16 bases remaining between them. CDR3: CASSLGGTGGYTF. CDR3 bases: TGTGCCAGCAGCCTAGGGGGAACTGGGGGCTACACCTTC.

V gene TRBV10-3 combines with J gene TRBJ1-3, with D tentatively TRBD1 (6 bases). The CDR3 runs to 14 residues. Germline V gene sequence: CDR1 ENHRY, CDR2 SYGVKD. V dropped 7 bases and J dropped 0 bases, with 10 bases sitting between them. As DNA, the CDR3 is TGTGCCATCAAGGACAGTTACTCTGGAAACACCATATATTTT. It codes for CAIKDSYSGNTIYF.

The CDR3 loop reads CASSISISSGNTIYF. CDR3 sequence (DNA): TGTGCCAGTAGTATTAGTATCTCCTCTGGAAACACCATATATTTT. V and J are TRBV19 and TRBJ1-3; no clear D gene. The CDR3 spans 15 residues. Germline assignment: CDR1 LNHDA and CDR2 SQIVND (reference sequence). Trimming stripped 3 bases from V and 0 bases from J, with 9 bases between.

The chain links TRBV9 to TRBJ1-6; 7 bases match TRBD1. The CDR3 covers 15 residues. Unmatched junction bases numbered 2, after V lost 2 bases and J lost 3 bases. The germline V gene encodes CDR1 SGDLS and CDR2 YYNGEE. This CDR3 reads CASSVGQVYNSPLHF. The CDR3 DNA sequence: TGTGCCAGCAGCGTTGGACAGGTCTATAATTCACCCCTCCACTTT.

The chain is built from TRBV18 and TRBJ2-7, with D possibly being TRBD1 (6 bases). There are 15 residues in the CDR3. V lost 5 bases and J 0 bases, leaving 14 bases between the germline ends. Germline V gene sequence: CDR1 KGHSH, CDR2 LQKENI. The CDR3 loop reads CASSSTGTSSYEQYF. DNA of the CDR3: TGTGCCAGCTCATCGACAGGAACCAGCTCCTACGAGCAGTACTTC.

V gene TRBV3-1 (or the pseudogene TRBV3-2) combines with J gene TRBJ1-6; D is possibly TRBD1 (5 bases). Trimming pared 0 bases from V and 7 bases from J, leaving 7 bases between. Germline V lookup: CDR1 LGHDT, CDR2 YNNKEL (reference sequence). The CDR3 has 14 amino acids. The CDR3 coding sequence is TGTGCCAGCAGCCAAGATGCAGGGAATTCACCCCTCCACTTT. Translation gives CASSQDAGNSPLHF.

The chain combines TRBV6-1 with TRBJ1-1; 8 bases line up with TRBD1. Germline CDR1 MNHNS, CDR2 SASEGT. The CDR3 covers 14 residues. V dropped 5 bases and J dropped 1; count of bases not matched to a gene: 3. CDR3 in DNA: TGTGCCAGCAGTTTCGGGACAGGGAACACTGAAGCTTTCTTT. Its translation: CASSFGTGNTEAFF.

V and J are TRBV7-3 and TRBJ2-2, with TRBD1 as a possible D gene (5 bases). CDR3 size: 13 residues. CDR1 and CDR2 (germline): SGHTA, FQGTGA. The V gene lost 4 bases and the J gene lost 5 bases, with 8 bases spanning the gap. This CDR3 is CASSSKGTGELFF. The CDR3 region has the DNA TGTGCCAGCAGCTCCAAGGGGACCGGGGAGCTGTTTTTT.